This T cell receptor beta chain was found in a study of cytomegalovirus exposure and HLA in healthy donors. Turning to the study itself: A previous analysis identified 90 million to 140 million unique TCR beta sequences derived from some 170 million T cells. Broader study findings: Accurate prediction of most subjects' HLA-A and HLA-B alleles from TCR beta sequences was reported. In a later analysis, TCR beta V- and J-gene trimming was associated with a missense DCLRE1C variant. Equally common other TCR beta chains were less clonally expanded than HLA-associated ones, a later analysis found.

From germline, CDR1 is ENHRY and CDR2 SYGVKD. Trimming left V 6 bases short and J 2 bases short, with 16 bases between. The CDR3 contains 15 residues. A note on this clone: Antigen unknown.

The PCR ran on 60 Vbeta and 13 Jbeta primers. The assay was immunoSEQ multiplex PCR, and TCRdb's table has in-frame clones only and misses some. This repertoire shows 150,000 to 160,000 clones, approximately 74% found once; its top ten account for roughly 2.8%. This chain uses TRBV10-3 with TRBJ2-5, with D possibly being TRBD2 (6 bases). Sequences were obtained from PBMCs. This TCR was sampled from a young man in good health and CMV-seronegative. The CDR3 nucleotides read TGTGCCATCAGAGGAGAGGACTACCCACAAGAGACCCAGTACTTC. Translating gives CAIRGEDYPQETQYF.